This TCR beta chain was sequenced for a study of cytomegalovirus exposure and HLA in healthy donors. The ends lost 0 bases at V and 0 bases at J; junction bases unmatched: 11. CDR1 is SGHTA, CDR2 FQGTGA, per germline. The CDR3 consists of 20 residues. In regard to this clone: The target antigen is unknown.

PCR was performed using 60 Vbeta and 13 Jbeta primers. Data came from immunoSEQ multiplex PCR; TCRdb stores just in-frame clones and leaves some out. The data show about 77,000 clones, 78% seen once. Broader study findings: Rare TCR sequences predominated, though certain public TCRs were found in many donors.

This chain connects TRBV7-3 to TRBJ2-6; TRBD1 matches 7 bases. Sequenced: PBMCs. This TCR came from a man aged 35 to 55 in good health and CMV-seronegative. CDR3 bases: TGTGCCAGCAGCTTAACGGCTATGGGACAGCCGTACTCTGGGGCCAACGTCCTGACTTTC. Residues: CASSLTAMGQPYSGANVLTF.